These 21 T cell receptor beta chains were sequenced from one sample in a study of shared clonotypes between healthy human individuals. The data were produced by immunoSEQ multiplex PCR, yet TCRdb's version contains in-frame clones alone and is incomplete. Of about 380,000 clones detected, 96% appear once; the ten largest clones hold less than 0.35%. What was sequenced was memory CD8+ T cells sorted from blood. Noted subset: CD45RO+ cells pooled with CCR7-negative TemRA cells. The receptors stem from a man in his thirties or forties in good health.

The chain combines TRBV5-6 with TRBJ2-1; 8 bases map to TRBD2. The CDR3 contains 16 residues. Per the germline V gene, CDR1 is SGHDT and CDR2 is YYEEEE. J lost 8 bases, V lost 0 bases, and 10 bases had no gene match. For the CDR3, the DNA is TGTGCCAGCAGCTTGGCCGCGGGGGGAGGATCGGATGAGCAGTTCTTC. Amino acids: CASSLAAGGGSDEQFF.

The V gene is TRBV5-4, the J gene TRBJ2-3; D is undetermined. Per the germline V gene, CDR1 is SGHNT and CDR2 is YYREEE (reference sequence). Trimming removed 4 bases at V and 0 bases at J, with 6 bases between. The CDR3 covers 13 residues. The CDR3 here is CASSTMSTDTQYF. The CDR3 DNA is TGTGCCAGCAGCACCATGAGCACAGATACGCAGTATTTT.

Remarks on this clone: The conserved closing phenylalanine or tryptophan is absent in this CDR3, likely reflecting a read error. It is unclear where the CDR3 begins or ends on the DNA, so no DNA is shown, and the CDR3 is as TCRdb lists it. This chain connects TRBV7-3 to TRBJ2-7; TRBD2, the table's D call, was not compared with the DNA. From germline, CDR1 is SGHTA and CDR2 FQGTGA. Counting both end residues, the CDR3 totals 9 amino acids. CDR3 amino acids: CASSPSRGY.

The gene calls are TRBV5-1 and TRBJ2-5, with a weak D call TRBD1 (6 bases). The V end lost 0 bases, the J end lost 4 bases, and 7 bases lay between the germline ends. The germline V gene has CDR1 SGHRS and CDR2 YFSETQ. The CDR3 runs to 13 residues. CDR3 region: CASSLARGETQYF. The CDR3 nucleotides are TGCGCCAGCAGCTTGGCCAGGGGAGAGACCCAGTACTTC.

The gene calls are TRBV7-9 and TRBJ1-1; D is unclear. The germline gives CDR1 SEHNR, CDR2 FQNEAQ (reference sequence). This CDR3 has 14 residues. Between the trimmed V and J ends, which lost 1 base and 0 bases, there was a span of 6 bases. The CDR3 DNA sequence: TGTGCCAGCAGCTTAGGCGTCATGAACACTGAAGCTTTCTTT. It specifies CASSLGVMNTEAFF.

A single count supports this clone. The DNA of the CDR3 is TGTGCCAGCAGTCCCTCTGGACAGGGAGGTTGGGGCTACACCTTC. This encodes CASSPSGQGGWGYTF. The rearrangement uses TRBV28 and TRBJ1-2; 8 positions agree with TRBD1. Germline V gene data show CDR1 as MDHEN and CDR2 as SYDVKM. The CDR3 sequence is 15 residues long. The trim removed 5 bases at V and 8 bases at J, leaving 13 bases unmatched.

The chain couples TRBV6-1 to TRBJ1-1; weak D call: TRBD1 (6 bases). The CDR3 has 15 amino acids. The germline V gene encodes CDR1 MNHNS and CDR2 SASEGT. Trimming shortened V by 5 bases and J by 1 base, and 14 bases separated the two germline ends. CDR3 in amino acids: CASSSTGMRNTEAFF. The CDR3 DNA is TGTGCCAGCAGTTCCACAGGGATGAGGAACACTGAAGCTTTCTTT.

V gene TRBV7-9 combines with J gene TRBJ1-1, with D unresolved. Trimming stripped 4 bases from V and 5 bases from J, with 14 bases between. Germline CDR1 SEHNR, CDR2 FQNEAQ (reference sequence). This CDR3 has 14 residues. The CDR3 sequence: CASSWVGIGTEAFF. CDR3 coding DNA: TGTGCCAGCAGCTGGGTTGGGATCGGGACTGAAGCTTTCTTT.

V usage is TRBV27 and J usage is TRBJ2-7; D is unclear. Trimming removed 7 bases from V and 4 bases from J, with 11 bases in between. This CDR3 has 12 residues. From germline, CDR1 is MNHEY and CDR2 SMNVEV (reference sequence). The CDR3 sequence is CASTNREYEQYF. The CDR3 DNA sequence: TGTGCCAGCACCAATAGGGAATACGAGCAGTACTTC.

Only one count was recorded for this clone. The chain couples TRBV5-6 to TRBJ2-4, with 10 positions matching TRBD2. Per germline, CDR1 SGHDT and CDR2 YYEEEE. The CDR3 is made up of 15 amino acids. V trimming: 5 bases; J trimming: 4 bases; junction bases outside the gene matches: 6. This chain's CDR3 is CASRKAGGPKNIQYF. CDR3 nucleotides: TGTGCCAGCAGGAAAGCGGGAGGGCCGAAAAACATTCAGTACTTC.

The chain couples TRBV30 to TRBJ1-1; possibly TRBD1 for D (6 bases). Trimming took 5 bases from V and 7 from J, leaving 20 bases between them. The length of the CDR3 is 14 residues. From germline, CDR1 is GTSNPN and CDR2 SVGIG (reference sequence). Here the CDR3 reads CAWASLVLQGEAFF. The CDR3 coding sequence is TGTGCCTGGGCCTCGTTGGTCCTACAGGGTGAAGCTTTCTTT.

This clone was picked up one time. The CDR3 is CASSRTSGRYGELFF. CDR3 coding DNA: TGTGCCAGTAGTCGGACTAGCGGGAGGTACGGGGAGCTGTTTTTT. The chain employs TRBV19 and TRBJ2-2; 14 bases are a match to TRBD2. V was pared by 5 bases and J by 7 bases, with 3 bases of the junction left unmatched. The CDR3 loop spans 15 amino acids. Germline V gene lookup returns CDR1 LNHDA and CDR2 SQIVND (reference sequence).

This clone appeared once. The chain has TRBV5-4 and TRBJ1-2; unclear D gene. V dropped 2 bases and J dropped 6 bases, with 11 bases sitting between them. The germline V gene encodes CDR1 SGHNT and CDR2 YYREEE (reference sequence). This CDR3 spans 13 amino acids. CDR3 nucleotide sequence: TGTGCCAGCAGCTTCCCAGGTGGTAATGGCTACACCTTC. Its translation is CASSFPGGNGYTF. The whole variable domain, filled in from reference TRBV5-4 and TRBJ1-2, reads ETGVTQSPTHLIKTRGQQVTLRCSSQSGHNTVSWYQQALGQGPQFIFQYYREEENGRGNFPPRFSGLQFPNYSSELNVNALELDDSALYLCASSFPGGNGYTFGSGTRLTVV.

The chain uses TRBV6-4 and TRBJ2-3, with no clear D. The CDR3 length is 15 residues. Germline V gene data show CDR1 as MRHNA and CDR2 as SNTAGT. V was trimmed by 3 bases and J by 1 base, leaving 11 bases between them. The CDR3 DNA is TGTGCCAGCAGTGAGTCGCATAGACGCACAGATACGCAGTATTTT. Translating gives CASSESHRRTDTQYF.

The rearrangement links TRBV11-2 to TRBJ1-2, with TRBD1 identical over 7 bases. Germline V gene lookup returns CDR1 SGHAT and CDR2 FQNNGV. J gave up 4 bases and V 4 bases, and 12 bases lay outside the gene matches. The CDR3 has 16 amino acids. CDR3 nucleotides: TGTGCCAGCAGCTCATTACGGGACAGTCGGATCTATGGCTACACCTTC. It translates to CASSSLRDSRIYGYTF.

The chain combines TRBV4-1 with TRBJ1-4, with D tentatively TRBD1 (5 bases). There are 14 residues in the CDR3. Germline V gives CDR1 MGHRA, CDR2 YSYEKL. V lost 1 base, J lost 7 bases, and 10 bases lay in between. The CDR3 region is CASSQGYGGEKLFF. CDR3 nucleotides: TGCGCCAGCAGCCAAGGCTACGGGGGTGAAAAACTGTTTTTT.

The rearrangement uses TRBV10-1 and TRBJ2-7, with D tentatively TRBD2 (5 bases). Germline CDR1 is WNHNN and CDR2 is SYGVQD (reference sequence). V was cut by 2 bases and J by 2 bases, with 7 bases left in between. This CDR3 is built from 13 residues. CDR3 nucleotides: TGCGCCAGCAGTGAGAGCGGAGCCTACGAGCAGTACTTC. Translating gives CASSESGAYEQYF.

This sequence joins TRBV7-9 and TRBJ2-3; weak D call: TRBD1 (6 bases). The germline V gene encodes CDR1 SEHNR and CDR2 FQNEAQ (reference sequence). The CDR3 length is 13 residues. The CDR3 loop reads CAAARTATDTQYF. The CDR3 region has the DNA TGTGCAGCAGCCCGGACAGCCACAGATACGCAGTATTTT.

V usage is TRBV11-2 and J usage is TRBJ1-4; no reliable D call. This CDR3 contains 14 residues. The V end was cut by 3 bases, the J end by 4 bases, with 9 bases between. Germline lookup yields CDR1 SGHAT and CDR2 FQNNGV. The CDR3 is CASSFLTVNEKLFF. In DNA form, the CDR3 reads TGTGCCAGCAGCTTTTTAACAGTTAATGAAAAACTGTTTTTT.

V usage is TRBV6-6 and J usage is TRBJ2-7, with no clear D. This CDR3 contains 12 residues. The germline V gene has CDR1 MNHNY and CDR2 SVGAGI (reference sequence). Trimming shortened V by 1 base and J by 5 bases, and 6 bases separated the two germline ends. The CDR3 nucleotides read TGTGCCAGCAGTTACTTTGAAGACGAGCAGTACTTC. Translated, it gives CASSYFEDEQYF.

This chain connects TRBV29-1 to TRBJ2-7, with TRBD1 matching 7 bases. The junction had 8 bases not matched to a gene; V was cut back by 4 bases and J by 2 bases. Germline lookup yields CDR1 SQVTM and CDR2 ANQGSEA. There are 14 residues in the CDR3. The CDR3 DNA is TGCAGCGTTGTTTTGTTAGGACAGGCCTACGAGCAGTACTTC. It yields the protein CSVVLLGQAYEQYF.